Listed below are T cell receptor beta chains from one sample, sequenced in a study of CD8+ T cells in alopecia areata. TCRdb keeps only in-frame clones here, not all; method: immunoSEQ multiplex PCR. The sample contains 170,000 or so clones, about three fifths of which appear only once. This sample comprised CD4+ T cells sorted from blood, obtained at week 4, from a patient treated with tofacitinib. These receptors were taken from a human donor with alopecia areata. Each CDR3 is given with its conserved first and last residue. A D gene is named only where the DNA matches it firmly. A clone size is listed for some rows: how often the clone was seen (once, few, many), or a class if it is expanded.

j_call v_call clone_size d_call cdr3_nt cdr3_aa
TRBJ2-1 TRBV29-1 . TRBD2 TGCAGCCTGAAACGGGGACTAGCTTTGAATGAGCAGTTCTTC CSLKRGLALNEQFF
TRBJ2-7 TRBV29-1 . . TGCAGCGTTGGTTCCAGGACCTCCTACGAGCAGTACTTC CSVGSRTSYEQYF
TRBJ1-4 TRBV5-6 . . TGTGCCAGCAGCTCTGCTGCAACTAATGAAAAACTGTTTTTT CASSSAATNEKLFF
TRBJ1-5 TRBV7-6 once . TGTGCCAGCAGCCTGAAACCCAGAGATCAGCCCCAGCATTTT CASSLKPRDQPQHF
TRBJ2-3 TRBV29-1 . TRBD1 TGCAGCGTTGGACAGGGGCCAGATACGCAGTATTTT CSVGQGPDTQYF
TRBJ2-2 TRBV5-4 few . TGTGCCAGCAGCTTGCGGGGTATCACCGGGGAGCTGTTTTTT CASSLRGITGELFF
TRBJ2-7 TRBV29-1 few TRBD1 TGCAGCGTCCTTTCGGGACAGGACGCATCCTACGAGCAGTACTTC CSVLSGQDASYEQYF
TRBJ2-2 TRBV5-4 . TRBD1 TGTGCCAGCAGCTCCGGGACAGTGAACACCGGGGAGCTGTTTTTT CASSSGTVNTGELFF
TRBJ2-5 TRBV29-1 . . TGCAGCATCAACTCCGGTCGGGAGACCCAGTACTTC CSINSGRETQYF
TRBJ1-5 TRBV27 . . TGTGCCAGCAGCTACAGGGCTTGGCAGCCCCAGCATTTT CASSYRAWQPQHF
TRBJ2-5 TRBV19 . . TGTGCCAGTAGTTTTCTAGGGGGGGAGACCCAGTACTTC CASSFLGGETQYF
TRBJ2-4 TRBV12-5 . TRBD1 TGTGCTAGTGGTTTGGTAACAGGGGAGGCCAAAAACATTCAGTACTTC CASGLVTGEAKNIQYF
TRBJ2-1 TRBV27 once . TGTGCCAGCAGTTTATCGAAGACAGCAAGCTCCTACAATGAGCAGTTCTTC CASSLSKTASSYNEQFF
TRBJ2-5 TRBV29-1 . . TGCAGCGCCCGGACAGCACAAGAGACCCAGTACTTC CSARTAQETQYF
TRBJ2-1 TRBV30 few TRBD2 TGTGCCTGGAGTGAGGGACTAGTCTTAGGAGAGCAGTTCTTC CAWSEGLVLGEQFF
TRBJ2-3 TRBV25-1 once . TGTGCCAGCAGTGTCACAGATACGCAGTATTTT CASSVTDTQYF
TRBJ2-7 TRBV7-2 . TRBD1 TGTGCCAGCAGCACGGGACAGCATTCCTCCTACGAGCAGTACTTC CASSTGQHSSYEQYF
TRBJ1-2 TRBV18 . . TGTGCCAGCTCACCACCGATAACAGGGAAGACCCAAAACTATGGCTACACCTTC CASSPPITGKTQNYGYTF
TRBJ1-6 TRBV4-1 . . TGCGCCAGCAGCCGGGAACCCTCCGGTGCAGGGGTATCACCCCTCCACTTT CASSREPSGAGVSPLHF
TRBJ1-6 TRBV30 . TRBD1 TGTGCCTGGGTTACAGGGGTTGGATCACCCCTCCACTTT CAWVTGVGSPLHF
TRBJ1-2 TRBV30 . . TGTGCCTGGACCCCCCGGGGGGTCGGCTATGGCTACACCTTC CAWTPRGVGYGYTF
TRBJ1-1 TRBV30 . . TGTGCCTGGATTGGGCCGATGAACACTGAAGCTTTCTTT CAWIGPMNTEAFF
TRBJ2-5 TRBV11-2 once . TGTGCCAGCAGCCTGATCACAGGGCACGAGACCCAGTACTTC CASSLITGHETQYF
TRBJ2-7 TRBV6-1 . TRBD2 TGTGCCAGCCCAGCTAGCGGGGGCTACGAGCAGTACTTC CASPASGGYEQYF
TRBJ1-5 TRBV30 few TRBD1 TGTGCCTGGGGGACAGGAGTTAATCAGCCCCAGCATTTT CAWGTGVNQPQHF
TRBJ2-1 TRBV9 . . TGTGCCAGCAGCGTCTCTGACAACAATGAGCAGTTCTTC CASSVSDNNEQFF
TRBJ2-5 TRBV6-5 . TRBD2 TGTGCCAGCAGTAACGGGGGGACTCAAGAGACCCAGTACTTC CASSNGGTQETQYF
TRBJ1-4 TRBV27 . . TGTGCCAGCAGGGCGGGGAACACTAATGAAAAACTGTTTTTT CASRAGNTNEKLFF
TRBJ1-4 TRBV5-1 . . TGCGCCAGCAGCTTGGCCGGAGATCCCGGCGGAAAACTGTTTTTT CASSLAGDPGGKLFF
TRBJ1-1 TRBV29-1 . . TGCAGCGTAGGACCGAAACTGAACACTGAAGCTTTCTTT CSVGPKLNTEAFF
TRBJ2-3 TRBV4-3 few TRBD1 TGCGCCAGCAGCCAACTGGGGACAGCTAGCACAGATACGCAGTATTTT CASSQLGTASTDTQYF
TRBJ2-3 TRBV29-1 . TRBD2 TGCAGCGTAGTAATAGCGGGCCCCAGCACAGATACGCAGTATTTT CSVVIAGPSTDTQYF
TRBJ2-5 TRBV29-1 . TRBD1 TGCAGCGTTGGACAGGGGGTAGGGGAGACCCAGTACTTC CSVGQGVGETQYF
TRBJ1-5 TRBV2 once TRBD1 TGTGCCAGCACGGCTCTACAGGGGGATCGGCCCCAGCATTTT CASTALQGDRPQHF
TRBJ2-1 TRBV30 once TRBD2 TGTGCCTGGAGTTTCTCCGGGACTAGGTATGAGCAGTTCTTC CAWSFSGTRYEQFF
TRBJ2-5 TRBV30 . . TGTGCCTGGAGTGATCGGGAGACCCAGTACTTC CAWSDRETQYF
TRBJ1-4 TRBV7-2 . . TGTGCCAGCAGCTTAGGGTCCTACCCGGCGGATGAAAAACTGTTTTTT CASSLGSYPADEKLFF
TRBJ2-5 TRBV9 . TRBD2 TGTGCCAGCAGCGTAGATCCTAGCGGGGGCCTACAAGAGACCCAGTACTTC CASSVDPSGGLQETQYF
TRBJ1-6 TRBV7-2 . . TGTGCCAGCAGCCTCCAGGGGCGCGATAATTCACCCCTCCACTTT CASSLQGRDNSPLHF
TRBJ1-4 TRBV7-6 . . TGTGCCAGCAGCTTAGGCAACATTAAGACATCCGGAAAACTGTTTTTT CASSLGNIKTSGKLFF
TRBJ2-5 TRBV11-1 few . TGTGCCAGCAGCCTAATAGAGACCCAGTACTTC CASSLIETQYF
TRBJ2-3 TRBV30 . . TGTGCCTGGGAAGAACAGGGCACAGATACGCAGTATTTT CAWEEQGTDTQYF
TRBJ1-4 TRBV25-1 . TRBD1 TGTGCCAGCAGTGAGGGAGGGACAGCCGGAGAGAAACTGTTTTTT CASSEGGTAGEKLFF
TRBJ2-1 TRBV7-9 once . TGTGCCAGCAGCTTAGTACAGGGAGGCAATGAGCAGTTCTTC CASSLVQGGNEQFF
TRBJ2-1 TRBV15 . . TGTGCCACCAGCAGAGATAAAGTTAACAATGAGCAGTTCTTC CATSRDKVNNEQFF
TRBJ2-7 TRBV7-9 . TRBD1 TGTGCCAGCAGCTTTGACAGGGGGTTTTACGAGCAGTACTTC CASSFDRGFYEQYF
TRBJ2-1 TRBV30 . TRBD2 TGTGCCTGGAAGAGCGGGGGGTCCATCTACAATGAGCAGTTCTTC CAWKSGGSIYNEQFF
TRBJ2-5 TRBV15 . . TGTGCCACCCAGGATGTAAGCCAAGAGACCCAGTACTTC CATQDVSQETQYF
TRBJ2-5 TRBV14 . TRBD2 TGTGCCAGCAGCCAGTTTCCGGGACTACCCCAAGAGACCCAGTACTTC CASSQFPGLPQETQYF
TRBJ1-1 TRBV6-5 . TRBD1 TGTGCCAGCAGTGCTTGGGGACAGCCGATGGCTTTCTTT CASSAWGQPMAFF
TRBJ1-2 TRBV29-1 . . TGCAGCGTCGCTAACCCCGGGGCCAACTATGGCTACACCTTC CSVANPGANYGYTF
TRBJ2-6 TRBV10-3 . . TGTGCCATCCAGGTCTCTGGGGCCAACGTCCTGACTTTC CAIQVSGANVLTF
TRBJ1-3 TRBV30 . . TGTGCCTGCCATAGGAGGGGGTCTGGAAACACCATATATTTT CACHRRGSGNTIYF
TRBJ2-5 TRBV9 once . TGTGCCAGCAGCGTAGGAGTGGGGACACAAGAGACCCAGTACTTC CASSVGVGTQETQYF
TRBJ2-5 TRBV9 . . TGTGCCAGCAGCGTAGGGACCCCTGTGGGGGAGACCCAGTACTTC CASSVGTPVGETQYF
TRBJ1-2 TRBV30 . . TGTGCCTGGAGTGAGGAGAACTATGGCTACACCTTC CAWSEENYGYTF